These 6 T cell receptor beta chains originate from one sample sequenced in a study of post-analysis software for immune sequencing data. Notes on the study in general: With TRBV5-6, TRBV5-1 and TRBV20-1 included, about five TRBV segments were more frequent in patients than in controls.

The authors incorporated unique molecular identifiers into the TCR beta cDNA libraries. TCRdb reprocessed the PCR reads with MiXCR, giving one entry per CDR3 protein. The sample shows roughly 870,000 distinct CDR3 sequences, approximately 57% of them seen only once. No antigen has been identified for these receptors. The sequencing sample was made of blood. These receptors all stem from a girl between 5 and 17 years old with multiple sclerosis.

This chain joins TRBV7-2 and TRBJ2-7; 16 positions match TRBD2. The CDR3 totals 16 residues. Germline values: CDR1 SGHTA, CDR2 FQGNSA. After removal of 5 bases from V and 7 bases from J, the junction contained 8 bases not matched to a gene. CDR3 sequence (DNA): TGTGCCAGCAGCGTGGGACTAGCGGGGGGGAAAAATGAGCAGTACTTC. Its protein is CASSVGLAGGKNEQYF.

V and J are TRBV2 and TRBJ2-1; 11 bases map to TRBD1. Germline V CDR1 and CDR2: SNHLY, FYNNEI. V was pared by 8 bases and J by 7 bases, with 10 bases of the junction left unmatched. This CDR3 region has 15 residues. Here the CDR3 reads CASDYGQGAKNEQFF. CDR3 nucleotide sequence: TGTGCCAGCGATTACGGACAGGGGGCGAAGAATGAGCAGTTCTTC.

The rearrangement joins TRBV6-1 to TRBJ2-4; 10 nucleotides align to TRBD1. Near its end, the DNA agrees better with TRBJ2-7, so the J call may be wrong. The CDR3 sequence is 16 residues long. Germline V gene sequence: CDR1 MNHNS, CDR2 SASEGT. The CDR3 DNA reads TGTGCCAGCAGTGAAGGGATGGGACAGGGGATCTACGAGCAGTACTTC. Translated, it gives CASSEGMGQGIYEQYF.

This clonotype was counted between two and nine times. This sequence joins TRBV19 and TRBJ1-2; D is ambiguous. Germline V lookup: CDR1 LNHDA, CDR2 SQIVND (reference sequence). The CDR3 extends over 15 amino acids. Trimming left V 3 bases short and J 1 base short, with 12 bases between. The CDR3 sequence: CASSILSVLNYGYTF. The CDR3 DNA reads TGTGCCAGTAGTATTCTTTCTGTCCTTAACTATGGCTACACCTTC.

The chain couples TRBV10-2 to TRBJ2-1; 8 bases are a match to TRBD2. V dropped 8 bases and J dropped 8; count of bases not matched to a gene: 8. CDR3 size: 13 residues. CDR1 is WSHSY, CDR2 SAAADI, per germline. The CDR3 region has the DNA TGCGCCAGCGGATGGACTAGCCTGGATGAGCAGTTCTTC. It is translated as CASGWTSLDEQFF.

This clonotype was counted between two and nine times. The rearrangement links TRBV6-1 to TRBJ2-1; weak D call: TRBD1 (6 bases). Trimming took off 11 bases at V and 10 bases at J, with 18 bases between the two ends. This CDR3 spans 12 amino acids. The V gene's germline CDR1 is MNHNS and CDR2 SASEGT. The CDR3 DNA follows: TGTGCCTGCCAGGGGAAAGATGAGGAGCAGTTCTTC. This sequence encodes CACQGKDEEQFF.